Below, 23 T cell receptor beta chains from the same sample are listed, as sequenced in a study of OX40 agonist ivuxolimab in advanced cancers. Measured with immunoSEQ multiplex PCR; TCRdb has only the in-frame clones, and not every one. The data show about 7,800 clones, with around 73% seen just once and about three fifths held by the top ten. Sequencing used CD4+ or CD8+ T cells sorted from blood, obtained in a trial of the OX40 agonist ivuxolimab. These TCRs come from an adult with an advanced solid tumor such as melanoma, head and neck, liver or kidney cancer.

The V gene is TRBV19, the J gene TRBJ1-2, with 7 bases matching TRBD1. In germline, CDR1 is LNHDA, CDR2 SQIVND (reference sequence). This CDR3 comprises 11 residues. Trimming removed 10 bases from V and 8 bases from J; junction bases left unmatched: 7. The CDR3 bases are TGTGCCATCTGGACAGGTGACGGCTACACCTTC. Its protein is CAIWTGDGYTF.

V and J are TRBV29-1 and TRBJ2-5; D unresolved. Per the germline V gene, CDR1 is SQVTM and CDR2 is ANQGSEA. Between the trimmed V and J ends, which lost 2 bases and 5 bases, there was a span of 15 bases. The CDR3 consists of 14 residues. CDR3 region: CSVEPTSTGETQYF. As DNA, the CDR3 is TGCAGCGTTGAACCAACCTCTACTGGTGAGACCCAGTACTTC.

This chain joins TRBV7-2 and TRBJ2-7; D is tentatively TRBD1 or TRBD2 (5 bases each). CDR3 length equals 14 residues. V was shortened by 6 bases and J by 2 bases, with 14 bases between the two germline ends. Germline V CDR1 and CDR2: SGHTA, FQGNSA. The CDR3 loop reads CASSPGTGAYEQYF. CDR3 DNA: TGTGCCAGCAGTCCGGGGACGGGCGCCTACGAGCAGTACTTC.

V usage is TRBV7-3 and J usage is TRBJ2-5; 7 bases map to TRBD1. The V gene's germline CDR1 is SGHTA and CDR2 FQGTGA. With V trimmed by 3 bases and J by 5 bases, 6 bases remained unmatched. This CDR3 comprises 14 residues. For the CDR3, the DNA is TGTGCCAGCAGCTTTATAGGGGGCGGGGAGACCCAGTACTTC. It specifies CASSFIGGGETQYF. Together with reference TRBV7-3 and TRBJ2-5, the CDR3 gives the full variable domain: GAGVSQTPSNKVTEKGKYVELRCDPISGHTALYWYRQSLGQGPEFLIYFQGTGAADDSGLPNDRFFAVRPEGSVSTLKIQRTERGDSAVYLCASSFIGGGETQYFGPGTRLLVL.

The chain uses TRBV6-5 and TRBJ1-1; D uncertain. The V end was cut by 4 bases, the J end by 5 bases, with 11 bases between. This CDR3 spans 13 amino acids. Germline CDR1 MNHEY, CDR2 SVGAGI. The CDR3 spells CASSLGVLTEAFF. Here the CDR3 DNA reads TGTGCCAGCAGTTTAGGAGTCCTGACTGAAGCTTTCTTT.

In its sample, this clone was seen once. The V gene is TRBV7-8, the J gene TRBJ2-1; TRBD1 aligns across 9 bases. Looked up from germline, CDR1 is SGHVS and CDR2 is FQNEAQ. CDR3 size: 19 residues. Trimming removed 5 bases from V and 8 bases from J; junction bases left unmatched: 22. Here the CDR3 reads CASSPILGIGQGLIYEQFF. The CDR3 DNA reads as TGTGCCAGCAGCCCCATTCTTGGGATAGGACAGGGGCTAATCTATGAGCAGTTCTTC. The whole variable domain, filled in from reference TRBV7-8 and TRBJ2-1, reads GAGVSQSPRYKVAKRGQDVALRCDPISGHVSLFWYQQALGQGPEFLTYFQNEAQLDKSGLPSDRFFAERPEGSVSTLKIQRTQQEDSAVYLCASSPILGIGQGLIYEQFFGPGTRLTVL.

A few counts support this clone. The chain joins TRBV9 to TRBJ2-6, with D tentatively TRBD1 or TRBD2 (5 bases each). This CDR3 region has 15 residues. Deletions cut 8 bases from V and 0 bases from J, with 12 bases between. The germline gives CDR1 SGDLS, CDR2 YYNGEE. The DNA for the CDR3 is TGTGCCAGTGGGACGAGCCGCTCTGGGGCCAACGTCCTGACTTTC. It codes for CASGTSRSGANVLTF.

Written as DNA, the CDR3 is TGTGCCAGCAGCTTCAAAGGGACAGGGAGCAGTGAGCAGTTCTTC. Its protein is CASSFKGTGSSEQFF. The chain joins TRBV7-9 to TRBJ2-1, with 9 bases that match TRBD1. Per the germline V gene, CDR1 is SEHNR and CDR2 is FQNEAQ (reference sequence). V shed 3 bases, J shed 9 bases, and the junction held 9 bases outside the gene matches. The CDR3 is 15 amino acids. The full variable domain, in which reference TRBV7-9 and TRBJ2-1 provide the parts outside the CDR3, is DTGVSQNPRHKITKRGQNVTFRCDPISEHNRLYWYRQTLGQGPEFLTYFQNEAQLEKSRLLSDRFSAERPKGSFSTLEIQRTEQGDSAMYLCASSFKGTGSSEQFFGPGTRLTVL.

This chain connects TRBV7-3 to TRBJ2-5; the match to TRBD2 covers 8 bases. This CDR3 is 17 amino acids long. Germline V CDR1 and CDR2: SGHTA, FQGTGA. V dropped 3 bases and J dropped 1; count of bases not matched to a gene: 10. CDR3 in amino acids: CASSLRGDISFQETQYF. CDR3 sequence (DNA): TGTGCCAGCAGCTTGCGGGGGGACATAAGTTTCCAAGAGACCCAGTACTTC.

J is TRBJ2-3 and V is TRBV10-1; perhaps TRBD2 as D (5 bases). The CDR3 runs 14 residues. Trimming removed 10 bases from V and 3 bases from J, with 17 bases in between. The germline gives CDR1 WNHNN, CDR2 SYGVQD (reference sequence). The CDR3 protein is CANRAGRRTDTQYF. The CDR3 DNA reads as TGCGCCAACCGCGCTGGGCGGAGGACAGATACGCAGTATTTT.

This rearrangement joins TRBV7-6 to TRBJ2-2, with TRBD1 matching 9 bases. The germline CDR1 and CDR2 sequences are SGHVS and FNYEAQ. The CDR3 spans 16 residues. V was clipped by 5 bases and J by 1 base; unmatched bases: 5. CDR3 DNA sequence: TGTGCCAGCAGCCCCACGACAGGGGGGAACACCGGGGAGCTGTTTTTT. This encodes CASSPTTGGNTGELFF.

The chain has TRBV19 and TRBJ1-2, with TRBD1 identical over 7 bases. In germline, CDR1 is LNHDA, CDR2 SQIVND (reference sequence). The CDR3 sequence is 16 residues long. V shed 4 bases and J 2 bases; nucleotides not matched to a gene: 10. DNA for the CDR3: TGTGCCAGTAGTAGCGAGGGAAAAGGGGGCAACTATGGCTACACCTTC. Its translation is CASSSEGKGGNYGYTF. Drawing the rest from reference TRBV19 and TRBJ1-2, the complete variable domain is DGGITQSPKYLFRKEGQNVTLSCEQNLNHDAMYWYRQDPGQGLRLIYYSQIVNDFQKGDIAEGYSVSREKKESFPLTVTSAQKNPTAFYLCASSSEGKGGNYGYTFGSGTRLTVV.

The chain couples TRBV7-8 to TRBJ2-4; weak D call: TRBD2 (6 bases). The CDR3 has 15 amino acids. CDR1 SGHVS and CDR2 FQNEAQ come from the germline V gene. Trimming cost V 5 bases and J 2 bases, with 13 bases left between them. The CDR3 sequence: CASSHPRDSKNIQYF. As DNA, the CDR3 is TGTGCCAGCAGCCACCCTCGGGACTCCAAAAACATTCAGTACTTC.

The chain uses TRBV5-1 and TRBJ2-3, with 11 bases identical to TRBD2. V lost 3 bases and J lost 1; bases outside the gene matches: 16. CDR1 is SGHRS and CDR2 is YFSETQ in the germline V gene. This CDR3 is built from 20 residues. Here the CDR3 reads CASSSRGIAGGLQGTDTQYF. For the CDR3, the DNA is TGCGCCAGCAGCTCGAGAGGGATAGCGGGGGGGCTCCAAGGCACAGATACGCAGTATTTT.

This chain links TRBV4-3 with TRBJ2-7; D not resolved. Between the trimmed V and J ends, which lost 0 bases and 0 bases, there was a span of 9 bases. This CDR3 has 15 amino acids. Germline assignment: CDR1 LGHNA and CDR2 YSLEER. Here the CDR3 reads CASSQEGTVSYEQYF. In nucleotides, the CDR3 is TGCGCCAGCAGCCAAGAGGGAACAGTCTCCTACGAGCAGTACTTC.

CDR3 nucleotides: TGTGCCAGTGGGGACAGGGTACAGCCCCAGCATTTT. Amino acids: CASGDRVQPQHF. The gene calls are TRBV19 and TRBJ1-5; 9 bases are a match to TRBD1. Trimming took 8 bases from V and 7 from J; bases not matched to a gene: 3. The germline CDR1 and CDR2 sequences are LNHDA and SQIVND (reference sequence). The CDR3 runs 12 residues.

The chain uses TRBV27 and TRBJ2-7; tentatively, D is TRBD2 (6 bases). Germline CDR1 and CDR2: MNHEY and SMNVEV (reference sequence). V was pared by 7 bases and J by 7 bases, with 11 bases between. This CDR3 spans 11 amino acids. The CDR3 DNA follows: TGTGCCAGCAAGGTCGGAGGGGAGCAGTACTTC. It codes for CASKVGGEQYF.

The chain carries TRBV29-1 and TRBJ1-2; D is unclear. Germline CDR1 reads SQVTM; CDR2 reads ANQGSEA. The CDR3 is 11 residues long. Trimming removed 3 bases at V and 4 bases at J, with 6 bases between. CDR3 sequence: CSVDGPYGYTF. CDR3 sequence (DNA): TGCAGCGTTGATGGCCCCTATGGCTACACCTTC.

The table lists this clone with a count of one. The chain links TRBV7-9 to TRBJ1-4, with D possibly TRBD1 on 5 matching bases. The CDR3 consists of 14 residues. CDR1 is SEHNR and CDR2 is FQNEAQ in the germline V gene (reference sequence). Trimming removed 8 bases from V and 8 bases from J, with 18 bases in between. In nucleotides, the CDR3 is TGTGCCAGCGCACCTTGGGACTCATCCGAAAAACTGTTTTTT. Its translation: CASAPWDSSEKLFF.

The CDR3 region has the DNA TGTGCCAGTAGTCCATTACCTGGACAGTCACACAGGTCCTACGAGCAGTACTTC. It encodes CASSPLPGQSHRSYEQYF. The J gene is TRBJ2-7, the V gene TRBV19; TRBD1 might be the D (6 bases). V was cut by 5 bases and J by 1 base, with 24 bases left in between. The CDR3 covers 18 residues. Germline CDR1 LNHDA, CDR2 SQIVND (reference sequence).

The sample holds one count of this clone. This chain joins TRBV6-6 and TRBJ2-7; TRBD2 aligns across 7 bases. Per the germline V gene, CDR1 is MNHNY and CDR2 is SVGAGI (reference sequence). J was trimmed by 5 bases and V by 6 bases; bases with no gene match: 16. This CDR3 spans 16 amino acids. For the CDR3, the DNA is TGTGCCAGCAGCTTAGGGTGGGAGGGCAGAGCCAACGAGCAGTACTTC. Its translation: CASSLGWEGRANEQYF.

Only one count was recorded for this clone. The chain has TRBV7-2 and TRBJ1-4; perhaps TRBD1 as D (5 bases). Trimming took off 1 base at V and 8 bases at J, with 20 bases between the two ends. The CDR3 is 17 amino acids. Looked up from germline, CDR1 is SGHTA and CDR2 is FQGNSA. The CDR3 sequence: CASSLDGGGLPEEKLFF. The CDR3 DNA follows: TGTGCCAGCAGCTTAGACGGCGGGGGACTTCCCGAGGAAAAACTGTTTTTT.

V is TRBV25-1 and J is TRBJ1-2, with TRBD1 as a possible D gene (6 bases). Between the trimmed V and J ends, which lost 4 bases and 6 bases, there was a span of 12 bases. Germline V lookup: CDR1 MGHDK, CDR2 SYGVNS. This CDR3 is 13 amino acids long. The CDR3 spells CASSVGGAHGYTF. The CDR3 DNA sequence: TGTGCCAGCAGTGTCGGGGGCGCTCATGGCTACACCTTC.